What follows are 13 T cell receptor beta chains derived from one specimen sequenced in a study of human T cells and chemical hapten exposure. Individual cDNA molecules received unique molecular identifiers in the library. One entry per CDR3 protein results from TCRdb running MiXCR on the reads. The sample has 190 or so distinct CDR3 sequences; more than 55% are singletons. Treatment indicated: therapeutic diphenylcyclopropenone sensitization with weekly scalp DPC. Sample: whole blood, taken before DPC sensitization or 2, 6, or about 24 weeks after (not recorded which). The source of these receptors is an adult with alopecia areata. Some clones in this sample may be carry-over from other donors' samples. This table probably holds off-target reads from a library built for another chain.

There are a few counts of this clonotype. The rearrangement links TRBV6-1 to TRBJ2-4; 11 nucleotides align to TRBD2. Trimming at V came to 6 bases and at J to 1 base, leaving 5 bases not matched to a gene. The CDR3 is made up of 16 amino acids. CDR1 is MNHNS and CDR2 is SASEGT in the germline V gene. CDR3 coding DNA: TGTGCCAGCAGGTTTAGCGGGGGGGAGGCCAAAAACATTCAGTACTTC. Translated: CASRFSGGEAKNIQYF.

The chain employs TRBV7-9 and TRBJ2-3; no clear D. The V end lost 3 bases, the J end lost 9 bases, and 7 bases lay between the germline ends. The CDR3 totals 11 residues. Germline V lookup: CDR1 SEHNR, CDR2 FQNEAQ (reference sequence). This chain's CDR3 is CASSLEWTQYF. CDR3 nucleotides: TGTGCCAGCAGCTTGGAGTGGACGCAGTATTTT.

This rearrangement joins TRBV12-3 or TRBV12-4 to TRBJ2-1; D remains unclear. V gave up 5 bases and J gave up 10 bases, with 12 bases separating them. The CDR3 covers 12 residues. DNA of the CDR3: TGTGCCAGCAGTCTCCGCGAGAAAGAGCAGTTCTTC. It yields the protein CASSLREKEQFF.

This chain uses TRBV20-1 with TRBJ2-5; perhaps TRBD2 as D (6 bases). V was cut by 5 bases and J by 0 bases, with 10 bases left in between. Germline CDR1 DFQATT, CDR2 SNEGSKA (reference sequence). This CDR3 is 13 amino acids long. The CDR3 reads CSAGRDYQETQYF. CDR3 coding DNA: TGCAGTGCTGGCCGGGACTACCAAGAGACCCAGTACTTC.

The chain has TRBV7-2 and TRBJ1-1, with 9 bases matching TRBD1. CDR3 length: 16 residues. Germline-derived CDR1 and CDR2 are SGHTA and FQGNSA. V lost 0 bases, J lost 4 bases, and 6 bases stayed unmatched. The CDR3 region is CASSLAARDRATEAFF. In DNA, the CDR3 is TGTGCCAGCAGCTTAGCAGCTAGGGACAGGGCCACTGAAGCTTTCTTT. Looking up the rest from reference TRBV7-2 and TRBJ1-1 gives the full variable domain: GAGVSQSPSNKVTEKGKDVELRCDPISGHTALYWYRQSLGQGLEFLIYFQGNSAPDKSGLPSDRFSAERTGGSVSTLTIQRTQQEDSAVYLCASSLAARDRATEAFFGQGTRLTVV.

The gene calls are TRBV7-8 and TRBJ1-1; the D gene is possibly TRBD1 (5 bases). V was shortened by 4 bases and J by 0 bases, with 6 bases between the two germline ends. Germline assignment: CDR1 SGHVS and CDR2 FQNEAQ. This CDR3 comprises 13 residues. CDR3 nucleotide sequence: TGTGCCAGCAGCTACAGGTTGAACACTGAAGCTTTCTTT. Encoded protein: CASSYRLNTEAFF.

The chain carries TRBV12-3 or TRBV12-4 and TRBJ1-2, with 8 nucleotides matching TRBD1. V was pared by 4 bases and J by 7 bases, with 5 bases of the junction left unmatched. CDR3 length: 13 residues. The CDR3 loop reads CASSSTGVGGYTF. In nucleotides, the CDR3 is TGTGCCAGCAGTTCGACAGGGGTGGGTGGCTACACCTTC.

This clonotype was observed a single time. The gene calls are TRBV3-1 and TRBJ2-1; D gene ambiguous. The CDR3 loop spans 14 amino acids. CDR1 LGHDT and CDR2 YNNKEL come from the germline V gene (reference sequence). Trimming took 4 bases from V and 6 from J, leaving 13 bases between them. For the CDR3, the DNA is TGTGCCAGCAGCCCTAGGAGCGTAACCAATGAGCAGTTCTTC. This sequence encodes CASSPRSVTNEQFF.

V and J are TRBV4-1 and TRBJ2-1; 8 bases agree with TRBD2. Germline CDR1 is MGHRA and CDR2 is YSYEKL. The V gene end was trimmed by 1 base and the J gene end by 6 bases; junction bases not matched to a gene: 8. This CDR3 contains 16 residues. The chain's CDR3 is CASSQVGRGAFNEQFF. Written as DNA, the CDR3 is TGCGCCAGCAGCCAAGTGGGGCGGGGGGCCTTCAATGAGCAGTTCTTC.

The CDR3 loop reads CSASPGHYEQYF. In DNA form, the CDR3 reads TGCAGTGCTAGCCCTGGTCACTACGAGCAGTACTTC. The chain uses TRBV20-1 and TRBJ2-7; no reliable D call. Deletions cut 3 bases from V and 3 bases from J, with 9 bases between. Germline lookup yields CDR1 DFQATT and CDR2 SNEGSKA (reference sequence). The CDR3 contains 12 residues.

The sample holds one count of this clonotype. V is TRBV29-1 and J is TRBJ2-5, with D possibly TRBD2 on 5 matching bases. This CDR3 spans 12 amino acids. The V and J ends lost 6 bases and 7 bases respectively, with 15 bases between them. The germline CDR1 and CDR2 sequences are SQVTM and ANQGSEA. CDR3 region: CSVKGAVGTQYF. The CDR3 coding sequence is TGCAGCGTAAAGGGAGCCGTGGGGACCCAGTACTTC.

The chain joins TRBV20-1 to TRBJ2-1, with 10 nucleotides matching TRBD2. Germline CDR1 and CDR2: DFQATT and SNEGSKA (reference sequence). The CDR3 is 14 residues long. V lost 8 bases to trimming and J lost 3 bases; unmatched junction nucleotides: 7. The CDR3 here is CSRIAGGRYNEQFF. CDR3 sequence (DNA): TGCAGTCGAATAGCGGGGGGCCGCTACAATGAGCAGTTCTTC.

The chain couples TRBV29-1 to TRBJ2-5, with D maybe TRBD2 (6 bases). This CDR3 region has 14 residues. From germline, CDR1 is SQVTM and CDR2 ANQGSEA. V was cut by 8 bases and J by 2 bases, with 18 bases left in between. The CDR3 coding sequence is TGCAGCTACTGGAGGGGATCTTTACAAGAGACCCAGTACTTC. Translating gives CSYWRGSLQETQYF.